One sample yielded the 32 T cell receptor beta chains listed below, sequenced in a study of T cell clonotyping in hematopoietic cell transplantation. Profiled with immunoSEQ multiplex PCR; TCRdb holds only in-frame clones, not every one. Among 5,000 to 7,000 clones listed, around 83% were seen once. Regarding time point: recipient sample about 28 days before transplant, after cytoreduction. This specimen was peripheral blood mononuclear cells, taken before stem cell transplant. The receptor source for this set is a man aged 55-75 years with acute myeloid leukemia. Some clones in this sample may be carry-over from other donors' samples.

The V gene is TRBV5-1, the J gene TRBJ2-2; TRBD1 agrees at 8 bases. CDR3 size: 15 residues. Germline loops: CDR1 SGHRS, CDR2 YFSETQ. The V segment lost 7 bases and the J segment 0 bases; nucleotides outside the gene matches: 5. This CDR3 reads CASRRTGTNTGELFF. The CDR3 DNA sequence: TGCGCCAGCCGCAGGACAGGGACGAACACCGGGGAGCTGTTTTTT.

This chain uses TRBV7-2 with TRBJ1-1, with a tentative D call TRBD1 (5 bases). The V gene lost 1 base and the J gene lost 3 bases, with 9 bases spanning the gap. This CDR3 has 14 amino acids. Germline CDR1 is SGHTA and CDR2 is FQGNSA. CDR3: CASSLEGWDTEAFF. The CDR3 DNA is TGTGCCAGCAGCTTAGAGGGGTGGGACACTGAAGCTTTCTTT. The whole variable domain, filled in from reference TRBV7-2 and TRBJ1-1, reads GAGVSQSPSNKVTEKGKDVELRCDPISGHTALYWYRQSLGQGLEFLIYFQGNSAPDKSGLPSDRFSAERTGGSVSTLTIQRTQQEDSAVYLCASSLEGWDTEAFFGQGTRLTVV.

The genes are TRBV10-3 and TRBJ1-3; D is unresolved. In germline, CDR1 is ENHRY, CDR2 SYGVKD. V was clipped by 6 bases and J by 0 bases, with 6 bases between them. The CDR3 loop spans 13 amino acids. As DNA, the CDR3 is TGTGCCATCAGAACAAGCTCTGGAAACACCATATATTTT. As protein: CAIRTSSGNTIYF.

The chain joins TRBV13 to TRBJ2-3; TRBD2 matches 9 bases. Germline assignment: CDR1 PRHDT and CDR2 FYEKMQ (reference sequence). There are 15 residues in the CDR3. Trimming took 3 bases from V and 1 from J; bases not matched to a gene: 2. The CDR3: CASSLRGGRTDTQYF. The DNA of the CDR3 is TGTGCCAGCAGCTTGCGGGGGGGACGCACAGATACGCAGTATTTT.

The rearrangement joins TRBV27 to TRBJ2-7; 9 bases are a match to TRBD1. The germline V gene encodes CDR1 MNHEY and CDR2 SMNVEV (reference sequence). Losses at the gene ends were 4 bases for V and 3 bases for J; bases not matched to a gene: 4. This CDR3 has 14 residues. In DNA form, the CDR3 reads TGTGCCAGCAGTTCACAGGGGGCGATCTACGAGCAGTACTTC. It is translated as CASSSQGAIYEQYF.

This sequence joins TRBV5-6 and TRBJ1-2; 7 nucleotides align to TRBD1. Trimming at V came to 0 bases and at J to 4 bases, leaving 12 bases not matched to a gene. The CDR3 length is 17 residues. Per the germline V gene, CDR1 is SGHDT and CDR2 is YYEEEE. In DNA, the CDR3 is TGTGCCAGCAGCTTGGCCGAGGAACAGGGGTGGAGCTATGGCTACACCTTC. It is translated as CASSLAEEQGWSYGYTF.

CDR3 sequence (DNA): TGTGCCTGGACGCTCGGGTTAAGCACAGATACGCAGTATTTT. This sequence encodes CAWTLGLSTDTQYF. The V and J genes are TRBV30 and TRBJ2-3; no clear D. V gave up 4 bases and J gave up 0 bases, with 11 bases separating them. Germline lookup yields CDR1 GTSNPN and CDR2 SVGIG (reference sequence). This CDR3 has 14 residues.

The chain carries TRBV19 and TRBJ2-3; no clear D. Germline CDR1 reads LNHDA; CDR2 reads SQIVND (reference sequence). The CDR3 is made up of 16 amino acids. The V and J ends lost 6 bases and 3 bases respectively, with 19 bases between them. CDR3 bases: TGTGCCAGTAGCGTAAGGAGTGAAAGTGGGACAGATACGCAGTATTTT. Encoded protein: CASSVRSESGTDTQYF.

This rearrangement joins TRBV4-3 to TRBJ2-6; D could derive from TRBD1 or TRBD2 (6 bases each). Germline CDR1 and CDR2: LGHNA and YSLEER. Trimming shortened V by 6 bases and J by 2 bases, and 20 bases separated the two germline ends. This CDR3 has 18 amino acids. CDR3 coding DNA: TGCGCCAGCAGTCGGGTAAAGACGGGGGCAGCTGGGGCCAACGTCCTGACTTTC. It translates to CASSRVKTGAAGANVLTF.

In DNA form, the CDR3 reads TGTGCCAGCAGCCCAGGGGGGAACACTGAAGCTTTCTTT. Translating gives CASSPGGNTEAFF. The chain couples TRBV4-2 to TRBJ1-1; 7 nucleotides match TRBD1. Germline CDR1 and CDR2: LGHNA and YNFKEQ. V shed 4 bases and J 1 base; nucleotides not matched to a gene: 0. The CDR3 is 13 amino acids.

This clone has just a few counts. The rearrangement uses TRBV5-8 and TRBJ1-5, with no clear D. This CDR3 region has 13 residues. V lost 3 bases and J 4 bases, leaving 8 bases between the germline ends. The V gene's germline CDR1 is SGHTS and CDR2 YDEGEE. Here the CDR3 reads CASSSRPNQPQHF. Here the CDR3 DNA reads TGTGCCAGCAGCTCCCGCCCTAATCAGCCCCAGCATTTT.

The V call is TRBV27, the J call TRBJ2-5, with D perhaps matching TRBD1 or TRBD2 (7 bases each). From germline, CDR1 is MNHEY and CDR2 SMNVEV (reference sequence). The CDR3 consists of 16 residues. Trimming took off 3 bases at V and 0 bases at J, with 14 bases between the two ends. CDR3 sequence (DNA): TGTGCCAGCAGTTTGAGGGCAGGGGGGGACCAAGAGACCCAGTACTTC. Protein sequence: CASSLRAGGDQETQYF.

The chain recombines TRBV5-1 with TRBJ2-7; 11 nucleotides line up with TRBD1. The J segment lost 6 bases and the V segment lost 0 bases, leaving 5 bases of the junction unmatched. This CDR3 region has 15 residues. CDR1 and CDR2 (germline): SGHRS, YFSETQ. CDR3 sequence: CASSLGTGGFTEQYF. The DNA for the CDR3 is TGCGCCAGCAGCTTGGGGACAGGGGGCTTCACCGAGCAGTACTTC.

This clone turned up a few times. This rearrangement joins TRBV11-3 to TRBJ1-1, with a tentative D call TRBD1 (6 bases). With 5 bases removed from V and 1 base from J, the gap between germline ends came to 17 bases. This CDR3 is built from 16 residues. Germline CDR1 reads SGHNT; CDR2 reads YENEEA. CDR3 sequence reads: CASSPRQVMENTEAFF. For the CDR3, the DNA is TGTGCCAGCAGCCCAAGACAGGTGATGGAGAACACTGAAGCTTTCTTT.

This sequence joins TRBV27 and TRBJ2-1; possibly TRBD2 for D (6 bases). Per germline, CDR1 MNHEY and CDR2 SMNVEV (reference sequence). The CDR3 sequence is 11 residues long. Trimming cost V 5 bases and J 7 bases, with 6 bases left between them. CDR3 DNA: TGTGCCAGCAGTGGGGGGAATGAGCAGTTCTTC. Translated, it gives CASSGGNEQFF.

This chain connects TRBV19 to TRBJ1-2; perhaps TRBD1 as D (5 bases). The length of the CDR3 is 13 residues. Trimming shortened V by 1 base and J by 4 bases, and 7 bases separated the two germline ends. CDR1 and CDR2 from the germline V gene are LNHDA and SQIVND (reference sequence). The DNA of the CDR3 is TGTGCCAGTAGTATAGCGGGGACCTATGGCTACACCTTC. Protein: CASSIAGTYGYTF.

In its sample, this clone was seen once. V gene TRBV28 combines with J gene TRBJ1-1, with 8 bases identical to TRBD1. CDR1 is MDHEN and CDR2 is SYDVKM in the germline V gene. The V segment lost 7 bases and the J segment 4 bases; nucleotides outside the gene matches: 5. This CDR3 contains 13 residues. The CDR3 nucleotides are TGTGCCAGCATCAACAGGGGGACCACTGAAGCTTTCTTT. It translates to CASINRGTTEAFF.

In its sample, this clone was seen a few times. V gene TRBV19 combines with J gene TRBJ1-2, with D possibly matching TRBD1 (5 bases). V dropped 5 bases and J dropped 0 bases, with 10 bases sitting between them. Germline V gene sequence: CDR1 LNHDA, CDR2 SQIVND (reference sequence). The CDR3 loop spans 14 amino acids. CDR3 sequence reads: CASSWTNSNYGYTF. CDR3 nucleotides: TGTGCCAGTAGTTGGACAAATTCTAACTATGGCTACACCTTC. Using reference TRBV19 and TRBJ1-2 for the parts outside the CDR3, the full variable domain is DGGITQSPKYLFRKEGQNVTLSCEQNLNHDAMYWYRQDPGQGLRLIYYSQIVNDFQKGDIAEGYSVSREKKESFPLTVTSAQKNPTAFYLCASSWTNSNYGYTFGSGTRLTVV.

The V gene is TRBV11-2, the J gene TRBJ1-1, with D unclear. The CDR3 has 14 residues. The germline V and J ends were trimmed by 0 bases and 1 base, with 6 bases remaining between them. Germline assignment: CDR1 SGHAT and CDR2 FQNNGV. The CDR3 loop is CASSLDRANTEAFF. The CDR3 DNA sequence: TGTGCCAGCAGCTTAGATAGGGCGAACACTGAAGCTTTCTTT.

This clone has just a few counts. The chain has TRBV15 and TRBJ1-5, with D maybe TRBD1 (5 bases). The CDR3 runs to 17 residues. Deletions cut 0 bases from V and 1 base from J, with 13 bases between. Looked up from germline, CDR1 is LNHNV and CDR2 is YYDKDF (reference sequence). The CDR3 coding sequence is TGTGCCACCAGCAGAGATCCCAGGGAAAGGAGCAATCAGCCCCAGCATTTT. Translating it yields CATSRDPRERSNQPQHF.

The rearrangement joins TRBV7-9 to TRBJ1-2; possible D gene TRBD1, 6 bases. V dropped 3 bases and J dropped 3 bases, with 11 bases sitting between them. This CDR3 has 14 residues. CDR1 and CDR2 from the germline V gene are SEHNR and FQNEAQ (reference sequence). CDR3 nucleotide sequence: TGTGCCAGCAGCTTGAACAGGGAGGACTATGGCTACACCTTC. It specifies CASSLNREDYGYTF. The full variable domain, its missing parts supplied by reference TRBV7-9 and TRBJ1-2, is DTGVSQNPRHKITKRGQNVTFRCDPISEHNRLYWYRQTLGQGPEFLTYFQNEAQLEKSRLLSDRFSAERPKGSFSTLEIQRTEQGDSAMYLCASSLNREDYGYTFGSGTRLTVV.

The rearrangement links TRBV5-8 to TRBJ1-5, with a possible D match to TRBD1 (5 bases). The germline V gene has CDR1 SGHTS and CDR2 YDEGEE. The CDR3 spans 12 residues. Deletions cut 8 bases from V and 4 bases from J, with 10 bases between. The CDR3 sequence: CARKEGNQPQHF. Here the CDR3 DNA reads TGTGCCAGAAAAGAGGGGAATCAGCCCCAGCATTTT.

The gene calls are TRBV19 and TRBJ2-7, with D possibly matching TRBD2 (5 bases). The CDR3 extends over 16 amino acids. Trimming left V 3 bases short and J 2 bases short, with 17 bases between. Per germline, CDR1 LNHDA and CDR2 SQIVND (reference sequence). The CDR3 DNA reads as TGTGCCAGTAGTATGATGCCCGGGATAATAACCTACGAGCAGTACTTC. This encodes CASSMMPGIITYEQYF.

The chain employs TRBV7-6 and TRBJ2-7; TRBD2 is a possible D gene (5 bases). Germline CDR1 and CDR2: SGHVS and FNYEAQ. V was cut by 1 base and J by 7 bases, with 11 bases left in between. The CDR3 has 13 residues. CDR3 DNA sequence: TGTGCCAGCAGCTTAGACCCGACTAAGGAGCAGTACTTC. This translates into CASSLDPTKEQYF. Supplemented by reference TRBV7-6 and TRBJ2-7, the full variable domain reads GAGVSQSPRYKVTKRGQDVALRCDPISGHVSLYWYRQALGQGPEFLTYFNYEAQQDKSGLPNDRFSAERPEGSISTLTIQRTEQRDSAMYRCASSLDPTKEQYFGPGTRLTVT.

The chain links TRBV28 to TRBJ2-1, with a tentative D call TRBD2 (7 bases). V lost 7 bases to trimming and J lost 2 bases, with 12 bases between them. CDR3 length equals 14 residues. CDR1 is MDHEN and CDR2 is SYDVKM in the germline V gene. Here the CDR3 DNA reads TGTGCCAGCAAAATAGGGGGGGCCTACAATGAGCAGTTCTTC. This gives the protein CASKIGGAYNEQFF.

The genes are TRBV15 and TRBJ2-7, with 7 positions matching TRBD1. Trimming cost V 2 bases and J 6 bases; bases outside gene matches: 4. From germline, CDR1 is LNHNV and CDR2 YYDKDF (reference sequence). This CDR3 spans 13 amino acids. CDR3: CATSRPTGPEQYF. CDR3 DNA sequence: TGTGCCACCAGCAGACCGACAGGGCCCGAGCAGTACTTC.

The chain couples TRBV29-1 to TRBJ2-5, with D perhaps given as TRBD1 or TRBD2 (6 bases each). Germline CDR1 and CDR2: SQVTM and ANQGSEA. This CDR3 has 13 residues. V dropped 7 bases and J dropped 4 bases, with 16 bases sitting between them. The CDR3 loop is CSAKPGGGETQYF. The CDR3 DNA reads TGCAGCGCCAAACCCGGGGGCGGAGAGACCCAGTACTTC.

The V and J genes are TRBV9 and TRBJ2-7; possible D gene TRBD1, 5 bases. Germline V gene data show CDR1 as SGDLS and CDR2 as YYNGEE. The CDR3 consists of 15 residues. With 2 bases removed from V and 3 bases from J, the gap between germline ends came to 15 bases. The chain's CDR3 is CASSVDAGILYEQYF. CDR3 in DNA: TGTGCCAGCAGCGTCGACGCAGGGATTCTCTACGAGCAGTACTTC.

The chain is built from TRBV28 and TRBJ2-7; unclear D gene. Germline V gene sequence: CDR1 MDHEN, CDR2 SYDVKM. Trimming took off 3 bases at V and 4 bases at J, with 13 bases between the two ends. The CDR3 totals 14 residues. CDR3 nucleotide sequence: TGTGCCAGCAGTTTGTCGGTAGCAAAGTACGAGCAGTACTTC. Its protein product is CASSLSVAKYEQYF.

The chain has TRBV5-4 and TRBJ2-7, with 7 bases identical to TRBD2. The trim removed 0 bases at V and 4 bases at J, leaving 4 bases unmatched. The CDR3 runs to 14 residues. Germline V CDR1 and CDR2: SGHNT, YYREEE (reference sequence). The CDR3 nucleotides read TGTGCCAGCAGCTTGGGCGGGGGTGGATACGAGCAGTACTTC. Protein: CASSLGGGGYEQYF. The full variable domain, rest sourced from reference TRBV5-4 and TRBJ2-7, is ETGVTQSPTHLIKTRGQQVTLRCSSQSGHNTVSWYQQALGQGPQFIFQYYREEENGRGNFPPRFSGLQFPNYSSELNVNALELDDSALYLCASSLGGGGYEQYFGPGTRLTVT.

The V and J genes are TRBV7-9 and TRBJ2-7; D not certain. The CDR3 is made up of 14 amino acids. Trimming cost V 5 bases and J 5 bases, with 16 bases left between them. Germline V gene sequence: CDR1 SEHNR, CDR2 FQNEAQ (reference sequence). CDR3 sequence: CASSPRLSMDEQYF. The CDR3 DNA follows: TGTGCCAGCAGCCCCCGTCTCTCTATGGACGAGCAGTACTTC. Variable domain in full (rest from reference TRBV7-9 and TRBJ2-7): DTGVSQNPRHKITKRGQNVTFRCDPISEHNRLYWYRQTLGQGPEFLTYFQNEAQLEKSRLLSDRFSAERPKGSFSTLEIQRTEQGDSAMYLCASSPRLSMDEQYFGPGTRLTVT.

In DNA, the CDR3 is TGTGCCAGCAGTCCCGGACCCTACGAGCAGTACTTC. Its translation: CASSPGPYEQYF. The V gene is TRBV6-6, the J gene TRBJ2-7; D remains unclear. CDR3 length equals 12 residues. V lost 5 bases and J lost 2, with 7 bases in between. CDR1 and CDR2 from the germline V gene are MNHNY and SVGAGI (reference sequence).